Following are 18 T cell receptor beta chains from one sample sequenced in a study of T-cell reconstitution after alpha-beta-depleted transplantation in children. During its preparation, the TCRbeta library received unique molecular identifiers. Each CDR3 protein is one row after TCRdb ran MiXCR on the PCR reads. The sample has 350,000 to 500,000 distinct CDR3 sequences; around two fifths are singletons. The material sequenced was PBMCs, taken before TCRalphabeta/CD19-depleted stem cell transplant. These receptors all come from a girl aged 2-9 years with aplastic anemia, due to receive a stem cell transplant.

The genes are TRBV3-1 and TRBJ1-6; D call uncertain. V was pared by 0 bases and J by 10 bases, with 4 bases between. Germline values: CDR1 LGHDT, CDR2 YNNKEL (reference sequence). The CDR3 is 12 amino acids. CDR3 sequence (DNA): TGTGCCAGCAGCCAAGATAGATCACCCCTCCACTTT. Translated: CASSQDRSPLHF.

This clonotype was recorded many times. This chain uses TRBV7-2 with TRBJ2-5; the match to TRBD1 covers 8 bases. The germline gives CDR1 SGHTA, CDR2 FQGNSA. The CDR3 is 15 residues long. The junction had 4 bases not matched to a gene; V was cut back by 0 bases and J by 4 bases. The CDR3 nucleotides are TGTGCCAGCAGCTTAGCCGGACAGGGTATAGAGACCCAGTACTTC. It yields the protein CASSLAGQGIETQYF. Together with reference TRBV7-2 and TRBJ2-5, the CDR3 gives the full variable domain: GAGVSQSPSNKVTEKGKDVELRCDPISGHTALYWYRQSLGQGLEFLIYFQGNSAPDKSGLPSDRFSAERTGGSVSTLTIQRTQQEDSAVYLCASSLAGQGIETQYFGPGTRLLVL.

This clonotype came up a few times. V and J are TRBV12-3 or TRBV12-4 and TRBJ1-1; 10 nucleotides align to TRBD1. The CDR3 runs 16 residues. V shed 3 bases, J shed 5 bases, and the junction held 9 bases outside the gene matches. In DNA, the CDR3 is TGTGCCAGCAGTTTCGGACTCGGGACAGGGGAAACTGAAGCTTTCTTT. Its protein product is CASSFGLGTGETEAFF.

DNA of the CDR3: TGCAGTGCTAGCCTTGCCGGGACCGGCGGGACCCAGTACTTC. The encoded protein is CSASLAGTGGTQYF. The gene calls are TRBV20-1 and TRBJ2-5; D possibly uses TRBD1 or TRBD2 (5 bases each). This CDR3 has 14 amino acids. V was clipped by 3 bases and J by 7 bases, with 18 bases between them. Germline-derived CDR1 and CDR2 are DFQATT and SNEGSKA (reference sequence).

The CDR3, as DNA: TGTGCCAGCAGCTTAAGGAGCTACGCCCTTACAGGAGAGCAGTTCTTC. It yields the protein CASSLRSYALTGEQFF. V gene TRBV7-3 combines with J gene TRBJ2-1; D perhaps matches TRBD1 (5 bases). CDR1 is SGHTA, CDR2 FQGTGA, per germline. The CDR3 has 16 amino acids. The V gene lost 1 base and the J gene lost 10 bases, with 20 bases spanning the gap. Supplemented by reference TRBV7-3 and TRBJ2-1, the full variable domain reads GAGVSQTPSNKVTEKGKYVELRCDPISGHTALYWYRQSLGQGPEFLIYFQGTGAADDSGLPNDRFFAVRPEGSVSTLKIQRTERGDSAVYLCASSLRSYALTGEQFFGPGTRLTVL.

V is TRBV7-2 and J is TRBJ1-5, with D maybe TRBD1 (5 bases). Germline values: CDR1 SGHTA, CDR2 FQGNSA. The CDR3 length is 16 residues. V gave up 2 bases and J gave up 2 bases, with 13 bases separating them. The chain's CDR3 is CASSLQGSIGNQPQHF. The CDR3 DNA reads TGTGCCAGCAGCTTACAGGGATCTATAGGCAATCAGCCCCAGCATTTT.

This clonotype has more than one count but fewer than ten. The chain couples TRBV10-3 to TRBJ2-1; 9 nucleotides match TRBD2. The CDR3 extends over 14 amino acids. Germline V gene sequence: CDR1 ENHRY, CDR2 SYGVKD. Unmatched junction bases numbered 6, after V lost 4 bases and J lost 8 bases. The CDR3: CAISGLAEGDEQFF. CDR3 bases: TGTGCCATCAGTGGACTAGCGGAGGGTGATGAGCAGTTCTTC.

The sample holds a few counts of this clonotype. The chain joins TRBV3-1 to TRBJ1-6, with a possible D match to TRBD1 (5 bases). Trimming removed 1 base at V and 5 bases at J, with 12 bases between. In germline, CDR1 is LGHDT, CDR2 YNNKEL (reference sequence). CDR3 size: 16 residues. CDR3 residues: CASSQARTTHNSPLHF. CDR3 nucleotides: TGTGCCAGCAGCCAAGCGAGGACAACTCATAATTCACCCCTCCACTTT.

The genes are TRBV2 and TRBJ2-1, with TRBD2 matching over 8 bases. V shed 2 bases and J 7 bases; nucleotides not matched to a gene: 4. CDR1 is SNHLY, CDR2 FYNNEI, per germline. The CDR3 is made up of 14 amino acids. CDR3 protein: CASSENPSGNEQFF. CDR3 in DNA: TGTGCCAGCAGTGAAAATCCTAGCGGGAATGAGCAGTTCTTC.

This rearrangement joins TRBV6-5 to TRBJ2-3; D not certain. CDR1 and CDR2 (germline): MNHEY, SVGAGI. The CDR3 covers 16 residues. Trimming left V 0 bases short and J 0 bases short, with 10 bases between. This CDR3 reads CASSYSWLLSTDTQYF. In DNA, the CDR3 is TGTGCCAGCAGTTACTCGTGGCTACTGAGCACAGATACGCAGTATTTT.

This clonotype was seen a few times. The J gene is TRBJ2-7, the V gene TRBV27; D is undetermined. Trimming took off 5 bases at V and 3 bases at J, with 14 bases between the two ends. The CDR3 extends over 14 amino acids. CDR1 and CDR2 from the germline V gene are MNHEY and SMNVEV (reference sequence). CDR3: CASSDLGRVYEQYF. The CDR3 nucleotides read TGTGCCAGCAGTGACCTGGGTCGAGTCTACGAGCAGTACTTC.

V gene TRBV11-2 combines with J gene TRBJ2-2; D gene uncertain. This CDR3 comprises 13 residues. Trimming left V 0 bases short and J 7 bases short, with 6 bases between. Germline CDR1 reads SGHAT; CDR2 reads FQNNGV. The chain's CDR3 is CASSLDFFGELFF. CDR3 bases: TGTGCCAGCAGCTTAGACTTTTTCGGGGAGCTGTTTTTT.

This chain's CDR3 is CASSFSNIGYEQYF. In DNA, the CDR3 is TGTGCCAGCAGTTTCAGTAACATAGGCTACGAGCAGTACTTC. The V call is TRBV28, the J call TRBJ2-7, with D uncertain. Germline V gene sequence: CDR1 MDHEN, CDR2 SYDVKM. V lost 3 bases and J lost 3, with 12 bases in between. This CDR3 is built from 14 residues.

A few counts support this clonotype. The chain links TRBV29-1 to TRBJ2-3; tentative D call: TRBD1 (5 bases). Trimming pared 4 bases from V and 6 bases from J, leaving 5 bases between. The CDR3 spans 10 residues. Per germline, CDR1 SQVTM and CDR2 ANQGSEA. CDR3 amino acids: CSVAGDTQYF. The CDR3 nucleotides are TGCAGCGTTGCAGGGGATACGCAGTATTTT.

This rearrangement joins TRBV7-6 to TRBJ2-3, with 9 bases matching TRBD1. V was pared by 0 bases and J by 2 bases, with 9 bases of the junction left unmatched. The germline V gene encodes CDR1 SGHVS and CDR2 FNYEAQ. The CDR3 is made up of 18 amino acids. In nucleotides, the CDR3 is TGTGCCAGCAGCTTAGCGTTCGGACAGGGGAAGTACACAGATACGCAGTATTTT. It is translated as CASSLAFGQGKYTDTQYF.

This clonotype has just a few counts. This rearrangement joins TRBV18 to TRBJ2-5, with 7 bases matching TRBD2. In germline, CDR1 is KGHSH, CDR2 LQKENI. Trimming took 6 bases from V and 0 from J; bases not matched to a gene: 7. This CDR3 is built from 15 residues. This chain's CDR3 is CASSGGTLYQETQYF. Written as DNA, the CDR3 is TGTGCCAGCTCGGGAGGGACTTTGTACCAAGAGACCCAGTACTTC.

The chain links TRBV7-9 to TRBJ1-1; tentatively, D is TRBD1 (5 bases). Trimming took off 2 bases at V and 6 bases at J, with 10 bases between the two ends. The CDR3 is 13 residues long. In germline, CDR1 is SEHNR, CDR2 FQNEAQ (reference sequence). The DNA of the CDR3 is TGTGCCAGCAGCTTAAAGGGGACTTCTGAAGCTTTCTTT. Translation gives CASSLKGTSEAFF.

The V gene is TRBV15, the J gene TRBJ1-2, with D tentatively TRBD1 (5 bases). CDR3 length: 15 residues. Germline CDR1 and CDR2: LNHNV and YYDKDF (reference sequence). Trimming cost V 3 bases and J 1 base, with 12 bases left between them. CDR3 DNA: TGTGCCACCAGCAGTGGGACGGGCCGTAACTATGGCTACACCTTC. As protein: CATSSGTGRNYGYTF.